Each of the 18 T cell receptor beta chains below was sequenced from the same sample in a study of T-cell reconstitution after alpha-beta-depleted transplantation in children. Unique molecular identifiers were built into the TCRbeta library. TCRdb reprocessed the PCR reads via MiXCR and lists one record per CDR3 protein. The repertoire consists of 150,000 to 200,000 distinct CDR3 sequences, with 11% occurring once and the leading ten covering under 15%. The specimen was PBMCs, collected before TCRalphabeta/CD19-depleted stem cell transplant. Receptors were obtained from a boy younger than 10 with acute myeloid leukemia, due to receive a stem cell transplant.

This clonotype came up many times. The rearrangement joins TRBV27 to TRBJ2-7, with 7 nucleotides matching TRBD1. The CDR3 is made up of 15 amino acids. Germline CDR1 is MNHEY and CDR2 is SMNVEV (reference sequence). The V and J ends lost 0 bases and 4 bases, in that order; junction bases with no gene match: 6. Here the CDR3 reads CASSLSPGQNYEQYV. DNA for the CDR3: TGTGCCAGCAGTTTATCTCCGGGACAGAATTACGAGCAGTACGTC.

This clonotype appeared a few times. V gene TRBV30 combines with J gene TRBJ1-2; weak D call: TRBD1 (5 bases). The CDR3 length is 13 residues. From germline, CDR1 is GTSNPN and CDR2 SVGIG (reference sequence). V lost 2 bases, J lost 7 bases, and 14 bases lay in between. CDR3 region: CAWSRGEMGGYTF. In DNA, the CDR3 is TGTGCCTGGAGTAGAGGGGAGATGGGTGGCTACACCTTC.

The CDR3 loop reads CAWSNVGGETQYF. CDR3 bases: TGTGCCTGGAGCAACGTGGGGGGGGAGACCCAGTACTTC. The chain employs TRBV30 and TRBJ2-5; TRBD2 matches 7 bases. There are 13 residues in the CDR3. Germline-derived CDR1 and CDR2 are GTSNPN and SVGIG (reference sequence). Trimming cost V 3 bases and J 5 bases; bases outside gene matches: 6.

V gene TRBV21-1 combines with J gene TRBJ2-1; the DNA was not used to check the table's D call, TRBD1. TRBV21-1 is recorded as a pseudogene. The CDR3 extends over 16 amino acids. CDR3 protein: CASSKEGFRSYNEQFF. Here the CDR3 DNA reads TGTGCCAGCAGCAAAGAGGGGTTTCGCTCCTACAATGAGCAGTTCTTC.

This clonotype was detected many times. V gene TRBV7-2 combines with J gene TRBJ2-1; a weak D match, TRBD1 (6 bases). This CDR3 is 19 amino acids long. Trimming shortened V by 0 bases and J by 2 bases, and 20 bases separated the two germline ends. Germline V gene lookup returns CDR1 SGHTA and CDR2 FQGNSA. The CDR3, as DNA: TGTGCCAGCAGCTTAGCGGGGAAAGGTAGCAGGGGACCCTACAATGAGCAGTTCTTC. Its translation is CASSLAGKGSRGPYNEQFF.

Many counts were recorded for this clonotype. The CDR3 reads CASSQTGQGGETQYF. CDR3 DNA sequence: TGCGCCAGCAGCCAGACCGGACAGGGAGGAGAGACCCAGTACTTC. This chain uses TRBV4-1 with TRBJ2-5, with 8 bases aligning to TRBD1. This CDR3 comprises 15 residues. J was trimmed by 4 bases and V by 3 bases; bases with no gene match: 7. CDR1 MGHRA and CDR2 YSYEKL come from the germline V gene.

This clonotype was seen at least ten times. The chain couples TRBV12-3 or TRBV12-4 to TRBJ2-7, with 10 bases identical to TRBD2. The CDR3 is 15 residues long. V lost 8 bases, J lost 6 bases, and 13 bases stayed unmatched. CDR3 in amino acids: CASSLFLAGAGEQYF. DNA for the CDR3: TGTGCCAGCTCTTTGTTTCTAGCGGGGGCGGGCGAGCAGTACTTC.

This clonotype has a count of ten or more. This chain uses TRBV20-1 with TRBJ2-7; a weak D match, TRBD1 (6 bases). Germline assignment: CDR1 DFQATT and CDR2 SNEGSKA (reference sequence). The V end lost 4 bases, the J end lost 0 bases, and 10 bases lay between the germline ends. The CDR3 runs 13 residues. The CDR3 is CSAIEGVSYEQYF. DNA for the CDR3: TGCAGTGCTATTGAGGGGGTCTCCTACGAGCAGTACTTC.

This clonotype has ten or more counts. The chain carries TRBV20-1 and TRBJ2-5; maybe TRBD1 (5 bases). The CDR3 runs 14 residues. Germline assignment: CDR1 DFQATT and CDR2 SNEGSKA (reference sequence). The V end lost 6 bases, the J end lost 5 bases, and 19 bases lay between the germline ends. This chain's CDR3 is CSAGNVRVGETQYF. The CDR3 bases are TGCAGTGCAGGAAACGTCAGGGTGGGGGAGACCCAGTACTTC.

The chain employs TRBV4-1 and TRBJ1-2; no clear D. The CDR3 contains 13 residues. The V gene lost 2 bases and the J gene lost 0 bases, with 4 bases spanning the gap. Germline V gene lookup returns CDR1 MGHRA and CDR2 YSYEKL. The CDR3, as DNA: TGCGCCAGCAGCCAAAGCTCTAACTATGGCTACACCTTC. Its translation: CASSQSSNYGYTF.

The gene calls are TRBV11-1 and TRBJ2-7; D might be TRBD1 (6 bases). V lost 2 bases and J 4 bases, leaving 12 bases between the germline ends. Per germline, CDR1 SGHAT and CDR2 FQDESV (reference sequence). The CDR3 sequence is 14 residues long. Here the CDR3 reads CASSLIQGPYEQYF. The CDR3 nucleotides are TGTGCCAGCAGCTTAATACAGGGCCCTTACGAGCAGTACTTC.

Many counts were recorded for this clonotype. This chain connects TRBV7-2 to TRBJ2-1; D is uncertain. Germline CDR1 SGHTA, CDR2 FQGNSA. The CDR3 contains 13 residues. With 7 bases removed from V and 5 bases from J, the gap between germline ends came to 12 bases. The CDR3 loop reads CASTLVRDNEQFF. The CDR3, as DNA: TGTGCCAGCACCCTTGTTCGGGACAATGAGCAGTTCTTC.

This clonotype was found many times. The chain couples TRBV29-1 to TRBJ2-3; unclear D gene. The CDR3 is 15 residues long. The germline CDR1 and CDR2 sequences are SQVTM and ANQGSEA. Trimming cost V 2 bases and J 2 bases, with 14 bases left between them. The DNA for the CDR3 is TGCAGCGTTGAATCGTCGCAGAGACACACAGATACGCAGTATTTT. Translated, it gives CSVESSQRHTDTQYF.

This clonotype was detected ten times or more. This chain connects TRBV21-1 to TRBJ2-3; whether TRBD2, the table's D call, matches the DNA was not checked. TRBV21-1 is classified as a pseudogene. This CDR3 spans 12 amino acids. The CDR3 sequence: CASSLSVDTQYF. CDR3 DNA sequence: TGTGCCAGCAGCCTTAGCGTGGATACGCAGTATTTT.

This clonotype showed up many times. The chain employs TRBV5-1 and TRBJ2-2, with 10 bases that match TRBD2. Germline trimming cut 1 base from V and 3 bases from J; bases unmatched to any gene: 6. This CDR3 spans 17 amino acids. CDR1 SGHRS and CDR2 YFSETQ come from the germline V gene. CDR3 nucleotide sequence: TGCGCCAGCAGCTTGTGGCTAGCGGGAGAGGACACCGGGGAGCTGTTTTTT. It encodes CASSLWLAGEDTGELFF.

This clonotype occurred many times. The V call is TRBV15, the J call TRBJ1-3; D is uncertain. CDR3 length: 18 residues. V gave up 0 bases and J gave up 0 bases, with 15 bases separating them. Germline V gene data show CDR1 as LNHNV and CDR2 as YYDKDF (reference sequence). The CDR3 region has the DNA TGTGCCACCAGCAGAGAGCACTTTGAGAGCCTCTCTGGAAACACCATATATTTT. Translated, it gives CATSREHFESLSGNTIYF.

This clonotype was seen at least ten times. The chain recombines TRBV6-1 with TRBJ1-3; 8 nucleotides agree with TRBD1. Germline trimming cut 3 bases from V and 0 bases from J; bases unmatched to any gene: 10. Germline lookup yields CDR1 MNHNS and CDR2 SASEGT. The length of the CDR3 is 18 residues. This CDR3 reads CASSDDRGRHYSGNTIYF. CDR3 DNA sequence: TGTGCCAGCAGTGATGACAGGGGCAGACACTACTCTGGAAACACCATATATTTT.

This clonotype has at least ten counts. The chain employs TRBV5-1 and TRBJ1-1, with 8 nucleotides matching TRBD1. Trimming at V came to 2 bases and at J to 5 bases, leaving 5 bases not matched to a gene. Germline assignment: CDR1 SGHRS and CDR2 YFSETQ. The CDR3 has 14 residues. The CDR3 loop reads CASSLAGGWTEAFF. The DNA for the CDR3 is TGCGCCAGCAGCTTAGCAGGGGGCTGGACTGAAGCTTTCTTT.